One T cell receptor beta chain is described in this entry. Germline assignment: CDR1 SGHRS and CDR2 YFSETQ. J was trimmed by 7 bases and V by 5 bases; bases with no gene match: 18. The CDR3 is made up of 18 amino acids. The source of the sample is a study of PD-L1 blockade in urothelial cancer. Study-level information: About 90% of the 29 patients were men who had bladder-origin urothelial cancer. It was at 3 weeks (second dose) and 6 weeks after treatment start that blood was analyzed.

As to time point: pretreatment peripheral blood. Per patient, between 1 and 8 samples were collected at pretreatment and on-treatment time points. The repertoire was sequenced with immunoSEQ multiplex PCR; TCRdb's copy has only in-frame clones and lacks some. This table has tens of thousands of clones, 84% appearing once. The chain has TRBV5-1 and TRBJ2-1; 10 bases fit TRBD2. The TCR was taken from an older woman with urothelial cancer. The sample in question was PBMCs, obtained around atezolizumab (anti-PD-L1) treatment. The chain's CDR3 is CASRSQFRSGRAANEQFF. For the CDR3, the DNA is TGCGCCAGCAGATCACAGTTTAGGAGCGGGAGGGCCGCAAATGAGCAGTTCTTC.